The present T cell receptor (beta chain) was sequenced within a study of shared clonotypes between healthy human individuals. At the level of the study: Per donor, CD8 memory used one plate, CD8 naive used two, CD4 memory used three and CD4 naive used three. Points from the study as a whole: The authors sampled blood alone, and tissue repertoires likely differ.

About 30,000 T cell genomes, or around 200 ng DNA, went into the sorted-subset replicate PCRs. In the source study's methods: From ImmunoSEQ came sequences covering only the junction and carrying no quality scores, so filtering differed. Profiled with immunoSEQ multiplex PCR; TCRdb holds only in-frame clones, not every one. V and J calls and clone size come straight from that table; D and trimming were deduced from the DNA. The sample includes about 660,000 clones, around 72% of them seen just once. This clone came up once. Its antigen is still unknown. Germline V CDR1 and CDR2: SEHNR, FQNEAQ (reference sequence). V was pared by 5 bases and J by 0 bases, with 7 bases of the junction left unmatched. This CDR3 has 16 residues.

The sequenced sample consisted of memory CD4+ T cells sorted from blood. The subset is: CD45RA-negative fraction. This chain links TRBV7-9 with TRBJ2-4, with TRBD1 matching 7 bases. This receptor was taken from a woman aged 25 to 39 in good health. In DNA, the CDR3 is TGTGCCAGCAGCAGAGGACGACAGGGAGCCAAAAACATTCAGTACTTC. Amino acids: CASSRGRQGAKNIQYF.